These 8 T cell receptor beta chains were sequenced from one sample in a study of identical twins (dated by TCRdb to the mid-2010s). The protocol used for the library was 5' RACE. Instrument on record: Illumina HiSeq 2000. In TCRdb, the public reads were trimmed at Q25 with fastp and aligned with MiXCR, with productive beta chains retained. Identical CDR3 proteins give one entry, which carries the most common genes and DNA. The sample table records 700,000 to 950,000 distinct CDR3 sequences; around 12% of these occur just once. The top ten constitute about 1.5% of the sample. These records were also assigned to another study, of yellow fever vaccine responses in identical twins.

The sample taken for sequencing was PBMCs. The receptors come from a woman under 30 in good health.

The chain recombines TRBV20-1 with TRBJ2-7; D not certain. Trimming removed 7 bases at V and 8 bases at J, with 12 bases between. Germline V gene sequence: CDR1 DFQATT, CDR2 SNEGSKA (reference sequence). This CDR3 is built from 10 residues. The CDR3 DNA reads TGCAGTGTCGGTAGGGATAAGCAGTACGTC. It encodes CSVGRDKQYV.

Ten or more counts support this clonotype. The rearrangement joins TRBV25-1 to TRBJ1-5, with D possibly being TRBD1 (5 bases). V gave up 4 bases and J gave up 0 bases, with 7 bases separating them. CDR3 length equals 14 residues. Per germline, CDR1 MGHDK and CDR2 SYGVNS. The CDR3: CASSGGDSNQPQHF. The CDR3 DNA follows: TGTGCCAGCAGTGGGGGGGATAGCAATCAGCCCCAGCATTTT.

In this sample, this clonotype turned up a few times. This chain connects TRBV2 to TRBJ2-7; 10 bases fit TRBD1. Germline loops: CDR1 SNHLY, CDR2 FYNNEI. V was pared by 0 bases and J by 5 bases, with 4 bases of the junction left unmatched. This CDR3 spans 15 amino acids. CDR3: CASSEARTGGNEQYF. DNA of the CDR3: TGTGCCAGCAGTGAAGCTCGGACAGGGGGGAACGAGCAGTACTTC.

This clonotype turned up a few times. The J gene is TRBJ2-5, the V gene TRBV20-1, with 8 bases matching TRBD2. The CDR3 loop spans 12 amino acids. Losses at the gene ends were 3 bases for V and 4 bases for J; bases not matched to a gene: 1. Germline CDR1 and CDR2: DFQATT and SNEGSKA (reference sequence). This CDR3 is CSARREVETQYF. In nucleotides, the CDR3 is TGCAGTGCTAGGCGGGAGGTAGAGACCCAGTACTTC.

This clonotype was seen at least ten times. The J gene is TRBJ1-2, the V gene TRBV10-3; 11 bases are a match to TRBD1. The CDR3 consists of 13 residues. Germline V gives CDR1 ENHRY, CDR2 SYGVKD. J was trimmed by 7 bases and V by 9 bases; bases with no gene match: 7. CDR3 amino acids: CAIGTGGSSGYTF. CDR3 DNA: TGTGCCATAGGGACAGGGGGTAGTTCTGGCTACACCTTC.

The V call is TRBV6-4, the J call TRBJ1-6; 9 bases match TRBD1. The CDR3 runs to 15 residues. With V trimmed by 3 bases and J by 9 bases, 6 bases remained unmatched. Germline V lookup: CDR1 MRHNA, CDR2 SNTAGT. The CDR3 nucleotides are TGTGCCAGCAGTGAAAACGGACAGGGGCGTTCACCCCTCCACTTT. This encodes CASSENGQGRSPLHF.

The V gene is TRBV19, the J gene TRBJ1-5; D remains ambiguous. Germline V lookup: CDR1 LNHDA, CDR2 SQIVND (reference sequence). Trimming removed 2 bases from V and 1 base from J, with 9 bases in between. CDR3 size: 15 residues. Written as DNA, the CDR3 is TGTGCCAGTAGTATAAGGACCGAGAGCAATCAGCCCCAGCATTTT. Its translation is CASSIRTESNQPQHF.

This clonotype was found a few times. This chain joins TRBV7-9 and TRBJ1-1; weak D call: TRBD1 (5 bases). Trimming removed 4 bases from V and 2 bases from J, with 14 bases in between. This CDR3 contains 15 residues. Germline lookup yields CDR1 SEHNR and CDR2 FQNEAQ (reference sequence). The CDR3 loop reads CASSSWGPENTEAFF. In nucleotides, the CDR3 is TGTGCCAGCAGCTCGTGGGGACCGGAAAACACTGAAGCTTTCTTT.